These 4 T cell receptor beta chains originate from one sample sequenced in a study of cytomegalovirus exposure and HLA in healthy donors. It was with 60 Vbeta and 13 Jbeta primers that the PCR ran. Measured with immunoSEQ multiplex PCR; TCRdb has only the in-frame clones, and not every one. In the table there are 150,000 to 200,000 clones, almost 80% of which are singletons. Sequencing was done on a sample of PBMCs. Source of these receptors: a man aged 45-65 years in good health and CMV-seropositive.

The rearrangement joins TRBV19 to TRBJ1-2, with 8 bases identical to TRBD1. Germline loops: CDR1 LNHDA, CDR2 SQIVND (reference sequence). The CDR3 extends over 15 amino acids. The junction had 10 bases not matched to a gene; V was cut back by 6 bases and J by 4 bases. This CDR3 reads CASSLTLQGAYGYTF. The CDR3 region has the DNA TGTGCCAGTAGCCTAACCCTTCAGGGGGCCTATGGCTACACCTTC.

This rearrangement joins TRBV6-1 to TRBJ1-4; TRBD1 agrees at 7 bases. V lost 6 bases, J lost 8 bases, and 9 bases stayed unmatched. From germline, CDR1 is MNHNS and CDR2 SASEGT. This CDR3 has 14 amino acids. The CDR3 DNA reads as TGTGCCAGCAGGGGGGCGACAGGGAGGGAAAAACTGTTTTTT. The encoded protein is CASRGATGREKLFF.

V is TRBV27 and J is TRBJ2-3; 8 nucleotides match TRBD2. V was clipped by 5 bases and J by 4 bases; unmatched bases: 14. The germline V gene encodes CDR1 MNHEY and CDR2 SMNVEV (reference sequence). CDR3 size: 17 residues. CDR3 protein: CASSKSHTSGGADTQYF. The CDR3 DNA reads as TGTGCCAGCAGTAAATCCCACACTAGCGGTGGTGCAGATACGCAGTATTTT.

About this clone itself: The junction shows a germline mismatch at one end, possibly a read error. The V call is TRBV11-2, the J call TRBJ1-5, with no clear D. CDR1 and CDR2 from the germline V gene are SGHAT and FQNNGV. This CDR3 comprises 14 residues. The CDR3 DNA reads TGTGCCAGCAGCCTAGATCACTACAATCAGCCCCAGCATTTT. This translates into CASSLDHYNQPQHF.